This entry features one T cell receptor beta chain sequence. The antigen is not known. These data come from a study of persistence of HIV-infected CD4 T cells. Findings and limits, study-wide: Within sorted populations, more oligoclonal TCRs accompanied more oligoclonal proviruses. CMV- and Gag-responding cells had lower TCRbeta richness than CD3/CD28-responding cells.

CDR3 length: 13 residues. The V gene lost 2 bases and the J gene lost 10 bases, with 14 bases spanning the gap. The germline CDR1 and CDR2 sequences are SGHVS and FQNEAQ. Anti-CD3/anti-CD28 beads served as a nonspecific positive control stimulus. Responding CD4+ T cells were sorted by upregulation of both CD40 ligand and CD69. An approximately 18-hour stimulation of CD8-depleted PBMCs used anti-CD28/CD49d costimulation, CD40-blocking antibody and enfuvirtide. Sequencing used immunoSEQ version 4 in survey mode. Clones were read by immunoSEQ multiplex PCR, and TCRdb kept only the in-frame ones, dropping some. Of 35,000 to 50,000 clones listed, around 90% were seen once; the top ten hold approximately 1%.

The receptor was isolated from an adult man with HIV who was CMV-seropositive. This specimen consisted of CD4+ T cells sorted from PBMCs after approximately 20-hour stimulation, obtained from a patient who received antiretroviral therapy. The chain carries TRBV7-8 and TRBJ1-1; D is possibly TRBD1 (5 bases). The CDR3 protein is CASSLIGGSGAFF. The CDR3 DNA follows: TGTGCCAGCAGCTTAATTGGGGGGAGCGGAGCTTTCTTT.